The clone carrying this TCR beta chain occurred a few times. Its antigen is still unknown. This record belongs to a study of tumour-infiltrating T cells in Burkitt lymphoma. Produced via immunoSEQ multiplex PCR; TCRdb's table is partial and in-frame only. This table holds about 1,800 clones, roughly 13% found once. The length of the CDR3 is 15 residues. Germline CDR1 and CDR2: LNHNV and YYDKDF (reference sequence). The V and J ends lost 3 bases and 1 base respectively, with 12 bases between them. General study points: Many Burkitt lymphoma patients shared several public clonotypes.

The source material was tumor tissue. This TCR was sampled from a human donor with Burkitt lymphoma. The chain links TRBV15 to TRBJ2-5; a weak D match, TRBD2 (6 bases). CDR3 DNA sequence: TGTGCCACCAGCAGGGGGGGTGGGGTCCAAGAGACCCAGTACTTC. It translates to CATSRGGGVQETQYF.